A selection of T cell receptor beta chains follows, all from one sample in a study of blood T cell repertoires in COVID-19. Using immunoSEQ multiplex PCR, the repertoire was profiled, and TCRdb retains in-frame clones only, with some absent. The data show more than 95,000 clones, 65% to 80% seen once. Sequences were obtained from peripheral blood. Every receptor here comes from a woman aged 70 to 79 with acute or convalescent COVID-19. Both conserved end residues are part of each CDR3. A D gene is named only where the DNA matches it firmly. Clone size is given for some rows only: seen once, a few or many times, or a class if the clone is expanded.

J gene | V gene | CDR3 length | clone size | D gene | CDR3 DNA | CDR3 protein
TRBJ2-1 | TRBV18 | 15 | . | . | TGTGCCAGCTCTCCTACCCCCTTTACCGTCATTGAGCAGTTCTTC | CASSPTPFTVIEQFF
TRBJ1-1 | TRBV5-1 | 14 | . | . | TGCGCCAGCAGCTTGGGGAGGGTGAACACTGAAGCTTTCTTT | CASSLGRVNTEAFF
TRBJ2-2 | TRBV3-1/TRBV3-2 | 16 | . | . | TGTGCCAGCAGCCTTCATAAAACAGGGAACACCGGGGAGCTGTTTTTT | CASSLHKTGNTGELFF
TRBJ1-1 | TRBV18 | 15 | . | . | TGTGCCAGCTCACCCGGTCGACAGGTCTACACTGAAGCTTTCTTT | CASSPGRQVYTEAFF
TRBJ2-7 | TRBV11-2 | 17 | many | TRBD2 | TGTGCCAGCAGCTTAGATCCGGGACTAGCGGCTATCGGGGAGCAGTACTTC | CASSLDPGLAAIGEQYF
TRBJ1-1 | TRBV5-4 | 14 | . | . | TGTGCCAGCAGCTTGGGACTTCTGAACACTGAAGCTTTCTTT | CASSLGLLNTEAFF
TRBJ2-7 | TRBV5-4 | 16 | . | TRBD2 | TGTGCCAGCAGCTCCCTGGGGCTAGCGGGGGCCTACGAGCAGTACTTC | CASSSLGLAGAYEQYF
TRBJ2-1 | TRBV11-2 | 15 | few | TRBD2 | TGTGCCAGCAGCTTATCCAGCGGGGGTGGATACGAGCAGTTCTTC | CASSLSSGGGYEQFF
TRBJ2-5 | TRBV5-8 | 15 | . | TRBD1 | TGTGCCAGCAGCTCACAGACAGGGAAACATGAGACCCAGTACTTC | CASSSQTGKHETQYF
TRBJ2-4 | TRBV28 | 14 | . | . | TGTGCCAGCCGAGGGTCCGTAGCCAAAAACATTCAGTACTTC | CASRGSVAKNIQYF
TRBJ2-2 | TRBV19 | 15 | . | TRBD1 | TGTGCCAGTAGTACAAAAACAGGGGTTGGCGGGGAGCTGTTTTTT | CASSTKTGVGGELFF
TRBJ2-3 | TRBV20-1 | 11 | . | TRBD2 | TGCAGTTCGGGACTAGCGGGGGGGCAGTATTTT | CSSGLAGGQYF
TRBJ1-5 | TRBV24-1 | 16 | . | . | TGTGCCACCAGTGACGCGGAACGACGGGGCAATCAGCCCCAGCATTTT | CATSDAERRGNQPQHF
TRBJ2-2 | TRBV7-9 | 16 | . | . | TGTGCCAGCAGCTTAGATCGGGGGTTCCACACCGGGGAGCTGTTTTTT | CASSLDRGFHTGELFF
TRBJ1-2 | TRBV24-1 | 13 | . | TRBD1 | TGTGCCACCAGAGCCGGGACAGCGTATGGCTACACCTTC | CATRAGTAYGYTF
TRBJ2-3 | TRBV24-1 | 11 | . | . | TGTGCCACCAGTGCAGGAGATACGCAGTATTTT | CATSAGDTQYF
TRBJ1-2 | TRBV5-1 | 13 | once | . | TGCGCCAGCAGCTTGGAAGGGGGAGGGGGCTACACCTTC | CASSLEGGGGYTF
TRBJ1-5 | TRBV19 | 13 | . | . | TGTGCCAGTAGTTGGGGGGGGGATCAGCCCCAGCATTTT | CASSWGGDQPQHF
TRBJ1-4 | TRBV30 | 14 | . | . | TGTGCCTGGAGTCTCAACAGGGCCAGTGAAAAACTGTTTTTT | CAWSLNRASEKLFF
TRBJ1-1 | TRBV15 | 13 | . | . | TGTGCCACCAGCATTCGGACAGACACTGAAGCTTTCTTT | CATSIRTDTEAFF
TRBJ1-2 | TRBV5-4 | 16 | . | TRBD1 | TGTGCCAGCAGCTCAAAGACAGGGTTTGGAGTTGGTGGCTACACCTTC | CASSSKTGFGVGGYTF
TRBJ2-2 | TRBV2 | 15 | . | TRBD2 | TGTGCCAGCTCCCTAGCGGGGGGGATGGTCGGGGAGCTGTTTTTT | CASSLAGGMVGELFF
TRBJ2-1 | TRBV7-9 | 16 | few | . | TGTGCCAGCAGCTTAGTAGGGGGTGACATGGGCAATGAGCAGTTCTTC | CASSLVGGDMGNEQFF
TRBJ2-3 | TRBV29-1 | 15 | . | . | TGCAGCGCTCTACAGGCCCCATTTAGCACAGATACGCAGTATTTT | CSALQAPFSTDTQYF
TRBJ2-7 | TRBV5-1 | 16 | few | TRBD1 | TGCGCCAGCAGCCCTCTTGCCGGGACAGGGGACTACGAGCAGTACTTC | CASSPLAGTGDYEQYF
TRBJ1-6 | TRBV11-2 | 15 | . | TRBD1 | TGTGCCAGCAGCCTAGGGCAGGGGGCGAATTCACCCCTCCACTTT | CASSLGQGANSPLHF
TRBJ2-3 | TRBV7-2 | 17 | . | . | TGTGCCAGCAGCTTAGAAGCTGCGGGTGCGGTCGGAGATACGCAGTATTTT | CASSLEAAGAVGDTQYF
TRBJ1-1 | TRBV3-1/TRBV3-2 | 17 | . | TRBD1 | TGTGCCAGCAGCCAAGGACAGGGGGTGATATGGAACACTGAAGCTTTCTTT | CASSQGQGVIWNTEAFF
TRBJ2-1 | TRBV7-9 | 11 | . | . | TGTGCCAGCTTGGGGGGAAATGAGCAGTTCTTC | CASLGGNEQFF
TRBJ2-1 | TRBV4-2 | 16 | . | . | TGTGCCAGCAGCCAAGTTATGGGGCCCGCTCAGGGTGAGCAGTTCTTC | CASSQVMGPAQGEQFF
TRBJ2-1 | TRBV5-1 | 15 | . | TRBD2 | TGCGCCAGCAGCTCCGCTAGCGGGGGGGCTCATGAGCAGTTCTTC | CASSSASGGAHEQFF
TRBJ2-7 | TRBV10-3 | 13 | . | TRBD1 | TGTGCCACCGGACAGGCCCCTACCTACGAGCAGTACTTC | CATGQAPTYEQYF
TRBJ1-1 | TRBV23-1 | 16 | . | . | TGCGCCAGCAGCCAGGGGTCTACCTGCTTTAGGACTGAAGCTTTCTTT | CASSQGSTCFRTEAFF
TRBJ1-4 | TRBV5-1 | 14 | . | TRBD1 | TGCGCCAGCAGCCCGGGACAGCTTAATGAAAAACTGTTTTTT | CASSPGQLNEKLFF
TRBJ1-5 | TRBV5-4 | 13 | . | TRBD1 | TGTGCCAGCAGCCGGGACAGTAATCAGCCCCAGCATTTT | CASSRDSNQPQHF
TRBJ2-2 | TRBV20-1 | 14 | . | . | TGCAGTGCTAGTGATCCGTCGAACACCGGGGAGCTGTTTTTT | CSASDPSNTGELFF
TRBJ1-5 | TRBV30 | 14 | . | . | TGTGCCTGGAGTCGAAACAGCTTGAATCAGCCCCAGCATTTT | CAWSRNSLNQPQHF
TRBJ2-7 | TRBV27 | 17 | . | TRBD2 | TGTGCCAGCAGTTTATCAGGTAGGACTAGCGGGTCCTACGAGCAGTACTTC | CASSLSGRTSGSYEQYF